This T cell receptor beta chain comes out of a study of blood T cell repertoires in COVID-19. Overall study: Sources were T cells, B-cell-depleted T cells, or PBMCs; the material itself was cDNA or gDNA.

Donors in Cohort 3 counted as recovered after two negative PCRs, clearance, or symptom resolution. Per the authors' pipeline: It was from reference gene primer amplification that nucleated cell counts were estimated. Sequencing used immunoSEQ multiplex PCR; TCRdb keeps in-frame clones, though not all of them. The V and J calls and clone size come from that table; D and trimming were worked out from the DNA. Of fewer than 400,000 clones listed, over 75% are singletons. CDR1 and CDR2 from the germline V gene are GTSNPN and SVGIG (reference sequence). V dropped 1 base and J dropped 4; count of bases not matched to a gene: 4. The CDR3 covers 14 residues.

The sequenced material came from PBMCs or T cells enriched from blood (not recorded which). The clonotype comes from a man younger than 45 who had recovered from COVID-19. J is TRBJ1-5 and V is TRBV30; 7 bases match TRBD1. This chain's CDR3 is CAWSGGQINQPQHF. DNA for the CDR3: TGTGCCTGGAGTGGGGGACAGATTAATCAGCCCCAGCATTTT. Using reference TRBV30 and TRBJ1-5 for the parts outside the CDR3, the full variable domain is SQTIHQWPATLVQPVGSPLSLECTVEGTSNPNLYWYRQAAGRGLQLLFYSVGIGQISSEVPQNLSASRPQDRQFILSSKKLLLSDSGFYLCAWSGGQINQPQHFGDGTRLSIL.